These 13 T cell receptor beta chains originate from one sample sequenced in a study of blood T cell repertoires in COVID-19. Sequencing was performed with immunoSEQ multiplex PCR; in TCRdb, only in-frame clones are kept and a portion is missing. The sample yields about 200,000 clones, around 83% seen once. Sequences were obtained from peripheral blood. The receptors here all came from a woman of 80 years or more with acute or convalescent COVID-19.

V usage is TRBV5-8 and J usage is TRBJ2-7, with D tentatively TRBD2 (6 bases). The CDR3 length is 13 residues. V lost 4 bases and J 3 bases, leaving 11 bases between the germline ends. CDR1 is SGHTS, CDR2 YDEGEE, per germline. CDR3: CASSRGGHYEQYF. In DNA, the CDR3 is TGTGCCAGCAGCCGAGGAGGGCACTACGAGCAGTACTTC.

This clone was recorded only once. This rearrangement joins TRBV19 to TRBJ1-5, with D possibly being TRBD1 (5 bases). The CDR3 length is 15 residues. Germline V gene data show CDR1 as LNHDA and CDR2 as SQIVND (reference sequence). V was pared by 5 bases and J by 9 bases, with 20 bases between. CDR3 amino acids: CASSGGDSDVPPQHF. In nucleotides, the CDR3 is TGTGCCAGTAGTGGCGGGGACTCGGACGTCCCGCCCCAGCATTTT. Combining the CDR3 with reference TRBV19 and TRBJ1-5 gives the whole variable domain DGGITQSPKYLFRKEGQNVTLSCEQNLNHDAMYWYRQDPGQGLRLIYYSQIVNDFQKGDIAEGYSVSREKKESFPLTVTSAQKNPTAFYLCASSGGDSDVPPQHFGDGTRLSIL.

The CDR3 region has the DNA TGTGCCAGCAGCTCTGGACAGGTTACAGGGATTGGTCAGCCCCAGCATTTT. This translates into CASSSGQVTGIGQPQHF. This rearrangement joins TRBV7-2 to TRBJ1-5; 7 nucleotides line up with TRBD1. The CDR3 runs 17 residues. Trimming at V came to 4 bases and at J to 6 bases, leaving 15 bases not matched to a gene. CDR1 and CDR2 from the germline V gene are SGHTA and FQGNSA.

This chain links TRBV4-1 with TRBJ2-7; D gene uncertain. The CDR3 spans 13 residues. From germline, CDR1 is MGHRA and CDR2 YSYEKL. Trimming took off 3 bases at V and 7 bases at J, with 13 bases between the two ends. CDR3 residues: CASSQFLSREQYF. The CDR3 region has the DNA TGCGCCAGCAGCCAGTTTCTTTCCAGGGAGCAGTACTTC.

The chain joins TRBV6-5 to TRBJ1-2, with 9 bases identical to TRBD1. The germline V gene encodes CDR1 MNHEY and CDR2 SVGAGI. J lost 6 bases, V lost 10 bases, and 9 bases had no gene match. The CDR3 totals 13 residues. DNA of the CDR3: TGTGCCACCATTCGGACAGGGGTTGATGGCTACACCTTC. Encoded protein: CATIRTGVDGYTF.

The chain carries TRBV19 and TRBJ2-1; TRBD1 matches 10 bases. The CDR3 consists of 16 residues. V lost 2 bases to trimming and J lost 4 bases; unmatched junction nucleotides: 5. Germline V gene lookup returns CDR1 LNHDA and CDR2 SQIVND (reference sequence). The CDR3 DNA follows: TGTGCCAGTAGTATACGACAGGGGGCCGGTTACAATGAGCAGTTCTTC. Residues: CASSIRQGAGYNEQFF.

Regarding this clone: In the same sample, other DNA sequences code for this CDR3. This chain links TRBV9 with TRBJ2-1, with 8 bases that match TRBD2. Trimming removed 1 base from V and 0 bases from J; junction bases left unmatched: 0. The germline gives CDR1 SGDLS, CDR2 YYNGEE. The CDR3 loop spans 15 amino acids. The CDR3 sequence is CASSVSGSSYNEQFF. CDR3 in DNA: TGTGCCAGCAGCGTAAGCGGGAGCTCCTACAATGAGCAGTTCTTC. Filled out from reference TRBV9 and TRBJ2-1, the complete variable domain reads DSGVTQTPKHLITATGQRVTLRCSPRSGDLSVYWYQQSLDQGLQFLIQYYNGEERAKGNILERFSAQQFPDLHSELNLSSLELGDSALYFCASSVSGSSYNEQFFGPGTRLTVL.

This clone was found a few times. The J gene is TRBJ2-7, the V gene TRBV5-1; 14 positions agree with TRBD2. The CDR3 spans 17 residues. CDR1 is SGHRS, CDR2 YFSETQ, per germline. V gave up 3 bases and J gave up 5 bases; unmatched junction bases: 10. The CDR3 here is CASSSYRLAGGPDEQYF. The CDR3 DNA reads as TGCGCCAGCAGCTCCTATAGACTAGCGGGAGGGCCAGACGAGCAGTACTTC.

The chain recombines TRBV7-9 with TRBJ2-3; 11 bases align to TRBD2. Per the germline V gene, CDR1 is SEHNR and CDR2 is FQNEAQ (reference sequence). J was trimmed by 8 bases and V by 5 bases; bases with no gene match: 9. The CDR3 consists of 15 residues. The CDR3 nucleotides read TGTGCCAGCAGCCACCTCGGACTAGCGGGCGGTACGCAGTATTTT. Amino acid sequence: CASSHLGLAGGTQYF.

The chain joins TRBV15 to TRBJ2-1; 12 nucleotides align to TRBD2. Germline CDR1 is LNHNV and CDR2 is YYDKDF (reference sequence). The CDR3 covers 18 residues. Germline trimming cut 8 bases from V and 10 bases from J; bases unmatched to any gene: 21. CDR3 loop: CATRLSGLAGRQSREQFF. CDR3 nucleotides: TGTGCCACCCGGCTGTCCGGACTAGCGGGACGCCAATCAAGGGAGCAGTTCTTC.

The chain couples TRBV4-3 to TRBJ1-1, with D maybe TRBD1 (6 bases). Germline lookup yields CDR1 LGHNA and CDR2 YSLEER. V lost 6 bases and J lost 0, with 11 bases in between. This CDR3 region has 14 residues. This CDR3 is CASRPDRMNTEAFF. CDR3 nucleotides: TGCGCCAGCAGACCGGACAGAATGAACACTGAAGCTTTCTTT.

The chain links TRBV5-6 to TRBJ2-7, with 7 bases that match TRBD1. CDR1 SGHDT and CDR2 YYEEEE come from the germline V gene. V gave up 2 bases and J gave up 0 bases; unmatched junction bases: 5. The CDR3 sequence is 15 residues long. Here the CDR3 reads CASSLPAGGSYEQYF. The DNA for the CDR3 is TGTGCCAGCAGCTTACCCGCAGGGGGCTCCTACGAGCAGTACTTC.

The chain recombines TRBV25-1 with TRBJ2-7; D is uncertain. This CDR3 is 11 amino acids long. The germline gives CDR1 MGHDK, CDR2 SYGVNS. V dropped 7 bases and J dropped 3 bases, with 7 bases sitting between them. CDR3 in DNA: TGTGCCAGCACCTTATACTACGAGCAGTACTTC. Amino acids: CASTLYYEQYF.